Shown below are 31 T cell receptor beta chains from a single sample sequenced in a study of tumor T cells in aggressive B-cell lymphoma. The assay was immunoSEQ multiplex PCR, and TCRdb's table has in-frame clones only and misses some. Of about 9,000 clones in the sample, more than 75% were seen once. Specimen: tumor tissue. Receptor source: an adult with diffuse large B cell lymphoma.

The chain links TRBV27 to TRBJ1-6; D remains unclear. The V gene's germline CDR1 is MNHEY and CDR2 SMNVEV (reference sequence). The CDR3 length is 15 residues. Deletions cut 5 bases from V and 0 bases from J, with 8 bases between. The CDR3 DNA sequence: TGTGCCAGCAGTCCCCTGAGCTCCTATAATTCACCCCTCCACTTT. This codes for CASSPLSSYNSPLHF.

The DNA of the CDR3 is TGTGCCAGCAGCAGGACAGGGGCTGGCTACACCTTC. Its translation: CASSRTGAGYTF. This chain links TRBV9 with TRBJ1-2, with TRBD1 identical over 9 bases. The CDR3 is 12 amino acids. Germline V gene sequence: CDR1 SGDLS, CDR2 YYNGEE. The V segment lost 4 bases and the J segment 7 bases; nucleotides outside the gene matches: 2.

V and J are TRBV11-1 and TRBJ1-2, with 11 bases identical to TRBD1. Germline lookup yields CDR1 SGHAT and CDR2 FQDESV (reference sequence). Trimming removed 5 bases from V and 4 bases from J; junction bases left unmatched: 6. This CDR3 region has 15 residues. As DNA, the CDR3 is TGTGCCAGCAGCCCGGACAGGGGGCTGGGCTATGGCTACACCTTC. Translation: CASSPDRGLGYGYTF.

The gene calls are TRBV30 and TRBJ1-2; TRBD1 agrees at 9 bases. CDR1 and CDR2 (germline): GTSNPN, SVGIG (reference sequence). The CDR3 spans 12 residues. V trimming: 5 bases; J trimming: 5 bases; junction bases outside the gene matches: 3. The CDR3: CAWRQGVYGYTF. The CDR3 DNA sequence: TGTGCCTGGCGACAGGGGGTGTATGGCTACACCTTC.

The chain joins TRBV27 to TRBJ1-2; 10 positions match TRBD1. Germline V gives CDR1 MNHEY, CDR2 SMNVEV (reference sequence). V lost 0 bases and J lost 4; bases outside the gene matches: 2. The CDR3 totals 15 residues. CDR3 in amino acids: CASSLSGQGGYGYTF. In DNA, the CDR3 is TGTGCCAGCAGTTTATCCGGACAGGGGGGCTATGGCTACACCTTC.

The chain carries TRBV6-5 and TRBJ2-7, with TRBD1 identical over 11 bases. The CDR3 is 14 amino acids. Germline values: CDR1 MNHEY, CDR2 SVGAGI. V lost 5 bases to trimming and J lost 3 bases; unmatched junction nucleotides: 3. The CDR3 coding sequence is TGTGCCAGCAGTAAGGACAGGGGGCGCTACGAGCAGTACTTC. Translation: CASSKDRGRYEQYF.

The chain couples TRBV9 to TRBJ2-5, with 10 bases lining up with TRBD1. The CDR3 length is 15 residues. Germline-derived CDR1 and CDR2 are SGDLS and YYNGEE. The ends lost 3 bases at V and 3 bases at J; junction bases unmatched: 5. This CDR3 reads CASSAGGTGEETQYF. CDR3 coding DNA: TGTGCCAGCAGCGCGGGCGGGACAGGGGAAGAGACCCAGTACTTC.

This chain links TRBV4-2 with TRBJ1-2; D is perhaps TRBD1 (5 bases). The germline gives CDR1 LGHNA, CDR2 YNFKEQ. This CDR3 has 12 residues. Trimming left V 1 base short and J 8 bases short, with 8 bases between. CDR3 coding DNA: TGTGCCAGCAGCCAAGGGCAGGGCGGCTACACCTTC. This encodes CASSQGQGGYTF.

V is TRBV7-9 and J is TRBJ2-1; maybe TRBD1 (5 bases). Trimming removed 5 bases from V and 4 bases from J, with 21 bases in between. The CDR3 is 17 amino acids. Germline CDR1 reads SEHNR; CDR2 reads FQNEAQ (reference sequence). The CDR3 spells CASSPHSGGQRYNEQFF. For the CDR3, the DNA is TGTGCCAGCAGCCCCCATAGTGGCGGACAAAGATACAATGAGCAGTTCTTC.

This chain connects TRBV11-2 to TRBJ2-3; 7 bases are a match to TRBD1. The CDR3 runs 15 residues. CDR1 SGHAT and CDR2 FQNNGV come from the germline V gene. V dropped 5 bases and J dropped 2; count of bases not matched to a gene: 7. The CDR3 DNA reads as TGTGCCAGCAGCCCCTGGACAGGAGCCACAGATACGCAGTATTTT. It encodes CASSPWTGATDTQYF. Drawing the rest from reference TRBV11-2 and TRBJ2-3, the complete variable domain is EAGVAQSPRYKIIEKRQSVAFWCNPISGHATLYWYQQILGQGPKLLIQFQNNGVVDDSQLPKDRFSAERLKGVDSTLKIQPAKLEDSAVYLCASSPWTGATDTQYFGPGTRLTVL.

The genes are TRBV30 and TRBJ1-1; no clear D. The CDR3 consists of 13 residues. The germline gives CDR1 GTSNPN, CDR2 SVGIG (reference sequence). Trimming removed 5 bases at V and 0 bases at J, with 10 bases between. The chain's CDR3 is CAWGPVMNTEAFF. CDR3 DNA: TGTGCCTGGGGGCCGGTTATGAACACTGAAGCTTTCTTT.

The J gene is TRBJ2-7, the V gene TRBV28; unclear D gene. This CDR3 has 14 residues. CDR1 and CDR2 from the germline V gene are MDHEN and SYDVKM. The V gene lost 4 bases and the J gene lost 1 base, with 11 bases spanning the gap. CDR3 loop: CASSSMGRSYEQYF. CDR3 in DNA: TGTGCCAGCAGTTCTATGGGCCGGTCCTACGAGCAGTACTTC.

The chain has TRBV7-9 and TRBJ1-5; D is perhaps TRBD1 (5 bases). The CDR3 totals 12 residues. V was pared by 5 bases and J by 5 bases, with 7 bases between. From germline, CDR1 is SEHNR and CDR2 FQNEAQ (reference sequence). The CDR3 is CASSMTDQPQHF. DNA of the CDR3: TGTGCCAGCAGCATGACAGATCAGCCCCAGCATTTT.

This chain connects TRBV19 to TRBJ1-1; maybe TRBD1 (5 bases). V was trimmed by 7 bases and J by 8 bases, leaving 14 bases between them. The CDR3 consists of 12 residues. The germline CDR1 and CDR2 sequences are LNHDA and SQIVND (reference sequence). The CDR3: CASKSLGAEAFF. The DNA for the CDR3 is TGTGCCAGTAAGAGTTTAGGGGCCGAAGCTTTCTTT. Combining the CDR3 with reference TRBV19 and TRBJ1-1 gives the whole variable domain DGGITQSPKYLFRKEGQNVTLSCEQNLNHDAMYWYRQDPGQGLRLIYYSQIVNDFQKGDIAEGYSVSREKKESFPLTVTSAQKNPTAFYLCASKSLGAEAFFGQGTRLTVV.

The V gene is TRBV6-1, the J gene TRBJ1-4; D perhaps matches TRBD1 (6 bases). Trimming took 4 bases from V and 0 from J, leaving 12 bases between them. The CDR3 contains 16 residues. CDR1 is MNHNS, CDR2 SASEGT, per germline. The CDR3 coding sequence is TGTGCCAGCAGTGTGACAGGCATTGCAACTAATGAAAAACTGTTTTTT. Residues: CASSVTGIATNEKLFF.

The chain combines TRBV4-3 with TRBJ2-7; the D gene is possibly TRBD2 (5 bases). This CDR3 has 20 amino acids. The germline gives CDR1 LGHNA, CDR2 YSLEER. V lost 0 bases, J lost 2 bases, and 26 bases lay in between. DNA of the CDR3: TGCGCCAGCAGCCAAGAAGATAACCCCGTGTGGACTCTAACCCCCTACGAGCAGTACTTC. Residues: CASSQEDNPVWTLTPYEQYF.

J is TRBJ2-3 and V is TRBV9; a weak D match, TRBD2 (5 bases). V dropped 3 bases and J dropped 0 bases, with 14 bases sitting between them. The length of the CDR3 is 16 residues. The germline V gene encodes CDR1 SGDLS and CDR2 YYNGEE. CDR3 loop: CASSAPGKTSTDTQYF. The DNA of the CDR3 is TGTGCCAGCAGCGCCCCCGGGAAGACTAGCACAGATACGCAGTATTTT.

The chain employs TRBV6-1 and TRBJ1-2, with D maybe TRBD1 (6 bases). The V end lost 5 bases, the J end lost 0 bases, and 10 bases lay between the germline ends. The CDR3 has 14 amino acids. The germline gives CDR1 MNHNS, CDR2 SASEGT. For the CDR3, the DNA is TGTGCCAGCAGTCCTGGGACATCTAACTATGGCTACACCTTC. It is translated as CASSPGTSNYGYTF.

V usage is TRBV18 and J usage is TRBJ2-7; 9 bases map to TRBD1. With 3 bases clipped from V and 5 bases from J, the junction kept 5 bases outside the gene matches. The germline V gene encodes CDR1 KGHSH and CDR2 LQKENI. The CDR3 totals 14 residues. CDR3 in amino acids: CASSPLQGANEQYF. CDR3 in DNA: TGTGCCAGCTCACCCCTACAGGGGGCTAACGAGCAGTACTTC.

V usage is TRBV27 and J usage is TRBJ1-1; TRBD1 agrees at 10 bases. CDR1 is MNHEY and CDR2 is SMNVEV in the germline V gene (reference sequence). The CDR3 has 15 residues. Losses at the gene ends were 1 base for V and 3 bases for J; bases not matched to a gene: 2. The CDR3 sequence: CASSLFGTGDTEAFF. The CDR3 DNA sequence: TGTGCCAGCAGTTTATTCGGGACAGGGGACACTGAAGCTTTCTTT.

V is TRBV5-8 and J is TRBJ1-6, with 8 bases aligning to TRBD1. This CDR3 is built from 17 residues. CDR1 is SGHTS and CDR2 is YDEGEE in the germline V gene. V lost 5 bases and J lost 0; bases outside the gene matches: 7. The CDR3 spells CASRSWDRSSYNSPLHF. CDR3 sequence (DNA): TGTGCCAGCAGATCGTGGGACAGGAGCTCCTATAATTCACCCCTCCACTTT.

The table lists this clone with a count of one. The gene calls are TRBV5-8 and TRBJ1-4, with a possible D match to TRBD1 (5 bases). Trimming took 4 bases from V and 8 from J, leaving 18 bases between them. This CDR3 region has 15 residues. Germline V CDR1 and CDR2: SGHTS, YDEGEE. For the CDR3, the DNA is TGTGCCAGCAGCCCACGTTTCAGGGAGGACGAAAAACTGTTTTTT. Amino acid sequence: CASSPRFREDEKLFF.

Worth noting for this clone: One end of the junction is discordant with germline, which a read error may explain. This sequence joins TRBV19 and TRBJ2-4; 7 nucleotides line up with TRBD2. This CDR3 is 16 amino acids long. CDR1 and CDR2 (germline): LNHDA, SQIVND (reference sequence). This chain's CDR3 is CVSSIWEGRAKNIQYF. Written as DNA, the CDR3 is TGTGTCAGTAGTATATGGGAGGGCCGAGCCAAAAACATTCAGTACTTC. The full variable domain, rest sourced from reference TRBV19 and TRBJ2-4, is DGGITQSPKYLFRKEGQNVTLSCEQNLNHDAMYWYRQDPGQGLRLIYYSQIVNDFQKGDIAEGYSVSREKKESFPLTVTSAQKNPTAFYLCVSSIWEGRAKNIQYFGAGTRLSVL.

As to this clone: The identical CDR3 is also encoded by other nucleotide sequences in the sample. V gene TRBV27 combines with J gene TRBJ2-7, with a tentative D call TRBD2 (5 bases). Looked up from germline, CDR1 is MNHEY and CDR2 is SMNVEV (reference sequence). The V end lost 5 bases, the J end lost 4 bases, and 9 bases lay between the germline ends. The CDR3 has 12 residues. For the CDR3, the DNA is TGTGCCAGCAGTCCGGGCGGGTACGAGCAGTACTTC. This codes for CASSPGGYEQYF.

The chain uses TRBV5-4 and TRBJ1-2, with 9 bases matching TRBD1. The CDR3 loop spans 14 amino acids. Germline CDR1 is SGHNT and CDR2 is YYREEE (reference sequence). J lost 5 bases, V lost 5 bases, and 7 bases had no gene match. CDR3 in DNA: TGTGCCAGCAGTTTACCCGGACAGGGGTATGGCTACACCTTC. Its protein is CASSLPGQGYGYTF.

The rearrangement uses TRBV4-3 and TRBJ1-6, with D possibly matching TRBD1 (6 bases). Germline CDR1 reads LGHNA; CDR2 reads YSLEER. The length of the CDR3 is 16 residues. Trimming removed 0 bases at V and 6 bases at J, with 12 bases between. Written as DNA, the CDR3 is TGCGCCAGCAGCCAAGATATGGCCAGGGGTAATTCACCCCTCCACTTT. Its protein product is CASSQDMARGNSPLHF.

The chain joins TRBV5-4 to TRBJ1-5; TRBD1 aligns across 8 bases. The V gene end was trimmed by 5 bases and the J gene end by 4 bases; junction bases not matched to a gene: 14. Germline V gene data show CDR1 as SGHNT and CDR2 as YYREEE (reference sequence). CDR3 length: 17 amino acids. The CDR3 sequence is CASSFTQQGESNQPQHF. DNA for the CDR3: TGTGCCAGCAGTTTCACTCAACAGGGGGAGAGTAATCAGCCCCAGCATTTT.

This chain uses TRBV19 with TRBJ1-5; D is possibly TRBD1 (5 bases). CDR1 LNHDA and CDR2 SQIVND come from the germline V gene (reference sequence). The CDR3 runs 15 residues. Trimming shortened V by 0 bases and J by 10 bases, and 16 bases separated the two germline ends. For the CDR3, the DNA is TGTGCCAGTAGTATAGATATCCGGAGGGGAGGACCCCAGCATTTT. This translates into CASSIDIRRGGPQHF.

This clone has more than one count but fewer than ten. V is TRBV7-9 and J is TRBJ2-2; TRBD2 agrees at 8 bases. The CDR3 loop spans 15 amino acids. V was clipped by 8 bases and J by 3 bases; unmatched bases: 8. Per germline, CDR1 SEHNR and CDR2 FQNEAQ (reference sequence). For the CDR3, the DNA is TGTGCCAGCCGGGGAGGTAGCGGGGACACCGGGGAGCTGTTTTTT. Translation: CASRGGSGDTGELFF.

This chain connects TRBV7-9 to TRBJ2-5, with 8 bases aligning to TRBD2. The CDR3 loop spans 13 amino acids. Germline V lookup: CDR1 SEHNR, CDR2 FQNEAQ (reference sequence). The ends lost 4 bases at V and 3 bases at J; junction bases unmatched: 1. The CDR3 loop reads CASSSGLEETQYF. The CDR3 bases are TGTGCCAGCAGCTCGGGACTAGAAGAGACCCAGTACTTC.

CDR3 in DNA: TGTGCCAGCAGCTTAGGATCTGGTCCTCAGGATACGCAGTATTTT. This translates into CASSLGSGPQDTQYF. The chain has TRBV7-2 and TRBJ2-3, with D uncertain. The germline V gene has CDR1 SGHTA and CDR2 FQGNSA. V gave up 1 base and J gave up 6 bases, with 14 bases separating them. The CDR3 runs 15 residues.